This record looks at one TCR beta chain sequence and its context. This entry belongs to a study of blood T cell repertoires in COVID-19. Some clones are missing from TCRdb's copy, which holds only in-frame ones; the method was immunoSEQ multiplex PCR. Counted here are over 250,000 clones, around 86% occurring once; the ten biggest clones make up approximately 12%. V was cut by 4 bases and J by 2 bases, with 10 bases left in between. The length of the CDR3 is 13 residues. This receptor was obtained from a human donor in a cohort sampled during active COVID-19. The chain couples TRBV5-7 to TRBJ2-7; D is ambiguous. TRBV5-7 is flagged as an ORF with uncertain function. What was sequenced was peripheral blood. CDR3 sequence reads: CASSRQVTYEQYF. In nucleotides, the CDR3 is TGTGCCAGCAGCCGACAAGTTACCTACGAGCAGTACTTC.